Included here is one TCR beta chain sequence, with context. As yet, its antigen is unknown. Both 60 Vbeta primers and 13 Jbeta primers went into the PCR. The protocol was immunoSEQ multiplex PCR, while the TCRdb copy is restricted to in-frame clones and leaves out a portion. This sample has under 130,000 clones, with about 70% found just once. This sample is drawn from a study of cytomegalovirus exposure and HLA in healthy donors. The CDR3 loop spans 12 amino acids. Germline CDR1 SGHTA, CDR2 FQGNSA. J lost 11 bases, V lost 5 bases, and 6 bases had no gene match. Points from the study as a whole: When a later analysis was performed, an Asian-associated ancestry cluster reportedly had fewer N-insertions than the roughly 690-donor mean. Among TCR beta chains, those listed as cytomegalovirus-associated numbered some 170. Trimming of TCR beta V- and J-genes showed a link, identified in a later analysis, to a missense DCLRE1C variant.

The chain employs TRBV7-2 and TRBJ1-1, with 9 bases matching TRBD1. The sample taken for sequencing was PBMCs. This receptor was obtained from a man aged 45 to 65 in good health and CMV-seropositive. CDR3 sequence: CASSIGQGSAFF. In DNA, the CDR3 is TGTGCCAGCAGCATCGGACAGGGGTCGGCTTTCTTT. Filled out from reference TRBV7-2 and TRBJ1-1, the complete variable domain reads GAGVSQSPSNKVTEKGKDVELRCDPISGHTALYWYRQSLGQGLEFLIYFQGNSAPDKSGLPSDRFSAERTGGSVSTLTIQRTQQEDSAVYLCASSIGQGSAFFGQGTRLTVV.